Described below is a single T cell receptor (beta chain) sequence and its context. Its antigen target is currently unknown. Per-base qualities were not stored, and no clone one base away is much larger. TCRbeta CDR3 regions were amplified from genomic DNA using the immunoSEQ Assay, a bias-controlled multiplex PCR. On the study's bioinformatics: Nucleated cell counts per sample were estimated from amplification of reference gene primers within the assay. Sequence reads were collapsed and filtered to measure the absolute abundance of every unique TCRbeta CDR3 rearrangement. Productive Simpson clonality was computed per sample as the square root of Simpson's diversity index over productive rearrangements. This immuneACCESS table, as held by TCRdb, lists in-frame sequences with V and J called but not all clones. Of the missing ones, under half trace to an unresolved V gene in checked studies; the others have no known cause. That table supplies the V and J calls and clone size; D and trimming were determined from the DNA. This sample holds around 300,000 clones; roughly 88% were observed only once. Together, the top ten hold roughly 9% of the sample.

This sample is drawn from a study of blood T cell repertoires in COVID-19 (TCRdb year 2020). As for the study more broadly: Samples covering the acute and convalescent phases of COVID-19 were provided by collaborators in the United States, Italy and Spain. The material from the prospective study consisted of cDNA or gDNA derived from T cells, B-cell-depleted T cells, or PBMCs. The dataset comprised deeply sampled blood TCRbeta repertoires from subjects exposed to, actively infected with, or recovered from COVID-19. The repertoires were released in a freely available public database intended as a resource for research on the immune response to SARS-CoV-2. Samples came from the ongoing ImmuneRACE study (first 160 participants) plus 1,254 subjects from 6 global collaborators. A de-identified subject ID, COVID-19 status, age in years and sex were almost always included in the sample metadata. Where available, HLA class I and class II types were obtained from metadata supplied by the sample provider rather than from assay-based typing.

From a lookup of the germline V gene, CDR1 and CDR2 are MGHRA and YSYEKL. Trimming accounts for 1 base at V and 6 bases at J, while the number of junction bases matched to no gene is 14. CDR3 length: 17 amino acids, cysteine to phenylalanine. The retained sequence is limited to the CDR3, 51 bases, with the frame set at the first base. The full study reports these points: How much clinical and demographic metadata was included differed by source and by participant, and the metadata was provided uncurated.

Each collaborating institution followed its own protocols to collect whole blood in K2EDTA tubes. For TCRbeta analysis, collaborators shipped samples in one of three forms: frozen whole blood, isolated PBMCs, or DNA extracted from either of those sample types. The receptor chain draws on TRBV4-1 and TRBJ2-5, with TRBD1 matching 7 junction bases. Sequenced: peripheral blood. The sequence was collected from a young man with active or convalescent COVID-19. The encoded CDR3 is CASSQVIRGPQYKTQYF. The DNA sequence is TGCGCCAGCAGCCAAGTCATTAGGGGGCCACAATACAAGACCCAGTACTTC.